A selection of T cell receptor beta chains follows, all from one sample in a study of blood T cell repertoires in COVID-19. Repertoires were generated with immunoSEQ multiplex PCR, while TCRdb's copy carries only in-frame clones and drops some. The repertoire has about 410,000 clones, about nine tenths of them found once; the top ten carry approximately 1.5%. The sequencing input was peripheral blood. These receptors were obtained from a woman between 40 and 55 years old with COVID-19, enrolled during active disease. The CDR3 runs from the conserved cysteine through the conserved F or W. Each record gives: D gene, clone size, J gene, V gene, CDR3 DNA, CDR3 protein. A D gene is named only where the DNA matches it firmly. The listing skips clone size in some rows; elsewhere it reads once, few, many or a size class.

D: TRBD1; size: .; J: TRBJ2-7; V: TRBV18; DNA: TGTGCCAGCTCACCCCCGAGTCCGGGACAGGGGGCAATGGAGCAGTACTTC; CDR3: CASSPPSPGQGAMEQYF
D: .; size: .; J: TRBJ1-3; V: TRBV30; DNA: TGTGCCTCTACCCGGGACAACTCTGGAAACACCATATATTTT; CDR3: CASTRDNSGNTIYF
D: .; size: .; J: TRBJ2-2; V: TRBV5-5; DNA: TGTGCCAGCAGCTTGGTAGTCCCGAACACCGGGGAGCTGTTTTTT; CDR3: CASSLVVPNTGELFF
D: TRBD2; size: .; J: TRBJ2-5; V: TRBV6-2/TRBV6-3; DNA: TGTGCCAGCAGCGGACTAGCGGGGGGACTTCGTACGCAAGAGACCCAGTACTTC; CDR3: CASSGLAGGLRTQETQYF
D: TRBD1; size: once; J: TRBJ2-1; V: TRBV10-2; DNA: TGCGCCAGCAGTGAGCCCGGACAGGGGAGTGAGCAGTTCTTC; CDR3: CASSEPGQGSEQFF
D: .; size: .; J: TRBJ1-4; V: TRBV7-2; DNA: TGTGCCAGCAGCTTAGTACTCGAGAAGGGGGAAAAACTGTTTTTT; CDR3: CASSLVLEKGEKLFF
D: TRBD1; size: .; J: TRBJ1-2; V: TRBV12-3/TRBV12-4; DNA: TGTGCCAGCAGACGAGGACAGGGCAACACCTTC; CDR3: CASRRGQGNTF
D: TRBD1; size: once; J: TRBJ1-2; V: TRBV5-1; DNA: TGCGCCAGCAGCTATGGGACAGGGCCGGGCTACACCTTC; CDR3: CASSYGTGPGYTF
D: TRBD1; size: .; J: TRBJ1-4; V: TRBV11-1; DNA: TGTGCCAGCAGCAACCCGGGACAGGCGATTAATGAAAAACTGTTTTTT; CDR3: CASSNPGQAINEKLFF
D: .; size: .; J: TRBJ2-5; V: TRBV18; DNA: TGTGCCAGCTCACCGACAGAGGAGACCCAGTACTTC; CDR3: CASSPTEETQYF
D: .; size: .; J: TRBJ1-5; V: TRBV5-1; DNA: TGCGCCAGCAGCTTAGGGGGTTCTCAGCCCCAGCATTTT; CDR3: CASSLGGSQPQHF
D: .; size: few; J: TRBJ1-1; V: TRBV9; DNA: TGTGCCAGCAGCCCCCGGGGAGTGAACACTGAAGCTTTCTTT; CDR3: CASSPRGVNTEAFF
D: TRBD1; size: .; J: TRBJ2-7; V: TRBV23-1; DNA: TGCGCCAGCAGTTCCACGGAGGAGGGACAGGGACTCCCCTACGAGCAGTACTTC; CDR3: CASSSTEEGQGLPYEQYF
D: TRBD1; size: .; J: TRBJ2-5; V: TRBV7-2; DNA: TGTGCCAGCAGCTTAGTGGGACAGGTAGTCGGGACCCAGTACTTC; CDR3: CASSLVGQVVGTQYF
D: .; size: .; J: TRBJ1-5; V: TRBV27; DNA: TGTGCCAGCAGTTTAAGATTACAGGGTGAACAGCCCCAGCATTTT; CDR3: CASSLRLQGEQPQHF
D: .; size: .; J: TRBJ1-6; V: TRBV5-1; DNA: TGCGCCAGCAGCCCAAGCCCGCAGGGGCTAGCACCCCTCCACTTT; CDR3: CASSPSPQGLAPLHF
D: .; size: .; J: TRBJ2-1; V: TRBV7-3; DNA: TGTGCCAGCAGCTTAGGTCCCTGGGGCCGCAATGAGCAGTTCTTC; CDR3: CASSLGPWGRNEQFF
D: TRBD1; size: .; J: TRBJ1-6; V: TRBV18; DNA: TGTGCCAGCTCACCGTTGACAGGGGATAATTCACCCCTCCACTTT; CDR3: CASSPLTGDNSPLHF
D: .; size: .; J: TRBJ2-1; V: TRBV18; DNA: TGTGCCAGCTCACCACGGTCAGGCAATGAGCAGTTCTTC; CDR3: CASSPRSGNEQFF
D: .; size: .; J: TRBJ1-5; V: TRBV7-2; DNA: TGTGCCAGCAGCTTAGAACCCGGGGAAGGCAATCAGCCCCAGCATTTT; CDR3: CASSLEPGEGNQPQHF
D: .; size: .; J: TRBJ1-5; V: TRBV20-1; DNA: TGCAGTGCTAGTGGTCCCAAACATAGCAATCAGCCCCAGCATTTT; CDR3: CSASGPKHSNQPQHF
D: .; size: .; J: TRBJ1-3; V: TRBV5-1; DNA: TGCGCCAGCAGCTTGGCCGCGACAGGTACTGGAAACACCATATATTTT; CDR3: CASSLAATGTGNTIYF
D: TRBD1; size: few; J: TRBJ1-2; V: TRBV18; DNA: TGTGCCAGCTCACCACCGGGACAGGGATACTATGGAGGCTACACCTTC; CDR3: CASSPPGQGYYGGYTF
D: TRBD1; size: .; J: TRBJ2-7; V: TRBV7-6; DNA: TGTGCCAGCAGCGAATCTGGGACAGGACCCTACGAGCAGTACTTC; CDR3: CASSESGTGPYEQYF
D: .; size: .; J: TRBJ1-1; V: TRBV11-2; DNA: TGTGCCAGCAGCTTAGCGAGGACTATCAGTGAAGCTTTCTTT; CDR3: CASSLARTISEAFF
D: .; size: .; J: TRBJ2-7; V: TRBV24-1; DNA: TGTGCCACCAGTGGCGGCTACGAGCAGTACTTC; CDR3: CATSGGYEQYF
D: TRBD1; size: .; J: TRBJ1-1; V: TRBV5-6; DNA: TGTGCCAGCAGCTACGGGATGACAGGGTCGGGAACTGAAGCTTTCTTT; CDR3: CASSYGMTGSGTEAFF
D: TRBD1; size: .; J: TRBJ2-1; V: TRBV6-4; DNA: TGTGCCAGCAGTGACTCGATGACAGGGTACAATGAGCAGTTCTTC; CDR3: CASSDSMTGYNEQFF
D: .; size: .; J: TRBJ1-5; V: TRBV6-4; DNA: TGTGCCAGCAGTGAATCGACCGGGACTCACCAGCATTTT; CDR3: CASSESTGTHQHF
D: TRBD1; size: .; J: TRBJ1-4; V: TRBV27; DNA: TGTGCCAGCAGCCCTAGGGGGACAGGGGGTGAAAAACTGTTTTTT; CDR3: CASSPRGTGGEKLFF
D: TRBD2; size: .; J: TRBJ2-7; V: TRBV2; DNA: TGTGCCGTAAAACGGGGGACTAGCTCCTACGAGCAGTACTTC; CDR3: CAVKRGTSSYEQYF
D: TRBD1; size: .; J: TRBJ1-2; V: TRBV28; DNA: TGTGCCAGCAGTTTAGACCTTACAGGGGGCGATGGCTACACCTTC; CDR3: CASSLDLTGGDGYTF
D: TRBD1; size: .; J: TRBJ1-1; V: TRBV18; DNA: TGTGCCAGCTCCGCGACAGGGGGGGATACTGAAGCTTTCTTT; CDR3: CASSATGGDTEAFF
D: .; size: .; J: TRBJ1-5; V: TRBV5-1; DNA: TGCGCCAGCAGCTCGGACAGTAATCAGCCCCAGCATTTT; CDR3: CASSSDSNQPQHF
D: TRBD2; size: .; J: TRBJ2-3; V: TRBV5-4; DNA: TGTGCCAGCAGGGAAGGGACTAGCGGGAGGGGGGATACGCAGTATTTT; CDR3: CASREGTSGRGDTQYF
D: .; size: .; J: TRBJ1-1; V: TRBV5-6; DNA: TGTGCCAGCAGCCCCCGACAGCTCCCCCCGACTGAAGCTTTCTTT; CDR3: CASSPRQLPPTEAFF
D: TRBD2; size: .; J: TRBJ2-7; V: TRBV15; DNA: TGTGCCACCAGCAGGGAACTAGCGGGACTCTACGAGCAGTACTTC; CDR3: CATSRELAGLYEQYF
D: .; size: .; J: TRBJ2-2; V: TRBV19; DNA: TGTGCCAGTAGTCTGACTAGAGGCACCGGGGAGCTGTTTTTT; CDR3: CASSLTRGTGELFF
D: .; size: .; J: TRBJ2-2; V: TRBV24-1; DNA: TGTGCCACCAGTGACACGAACACCGGGGAGCTGTTTTTT; CDR3: CATSDTNTGELFF
D: TRBD1; size: .; J: TRBJ2-5; V: TRBV19; DNA: TGTGCCAGTAGTATCGGGACAGGATCACGCGAGACCCAGTACTTC; CDR3: CASSIGTGSRETQYF
D: .; size: .; J: TRBJ1-1; V: TRBV2; DNA: TGTGCCAGCAGTGAACGGGTCACTGAAGCTTTCTTT; CDR3: CASSERVTEAFF
D: TRBD2; size: .; J: TRBJ2-2; V: TRBV5-4; DNA: TGTGCCAGCAGCCCGCAAGGGCGGGGGGGACCTGCCGGGGAGCTGTTTTTT; CDR3: CASSPQGRGGPAGELFF
D: .; size: .; J: TRBJ2-3; V: TRBV7-9; DNA: TGTGCCAGCAGCTTAGGGGGCCTCACAGATACGCAGTATTTT; CDR3: CASSLGGLTDTQYF
D: TRBD2; size: once; J: TRBJ2-1; V: TRBV5-5; DNA: TGTGCCAGCGACTTTCTAGCGGGAGCTTACAATGAGCAGTTCTTC; CDR3: CASDFLAGAYNEQFF
D: TRBD1; size: .; J: TRBJ1-2; V: TRBV27; DNA: TGTGCCAGCAGTCACAGGGGGCCCTCCAACTATGGCTACACCTTC; CDR3: CASSHRGPSNYGYTF
D: TRBD2; size: .; J: TRBJ2-2; V: TRBV2; DNA: TGTGCCAGCAGTGTTCTTGGGGGGGCGAACACCGGGGAGCTGTTTTTT; CDR3: CASSVLGGANTGELFF
D: .; size: few; J: TRBJ1-3; V: TRBV30; DNA: TGTGCCTGGAGTAAAGGAGGACTACGCTCTGGAAACACCATATATTTT; CDR3: CAWSKGGLRSGNTIYF
D: TRBD1; size: .; J: TRBJ1-2; V: TRBV15; DNA: TGTGCCACCAGCAGAGATGACAGGGAGACCTATGGCTACACCTTC; CDR3: CATSRDDRETYGYTF
D: TRBD1; size: .; J: TRBJ2-3; V: TRBV25-1; DNA: TGTGCCAGCAGTGTTACAGGGGGGAGCACAGATACGCAGTATTTT; CDR3: CASSVTGGSTDTQYF
D: TRBD1; size: .; J: TRBJ1-2; V: TRBV2; DNA: TGTGCCAGCACCCTAGAGGGGGCCGGCGGCTATGGCTACACCTTC; CDR3: CASTLEGAGGYGYTF
D: TRBD2; size: .; J: TRBJ2-2; V: TRBV7-8; DNA: TGTGCCAGCAGCTTAGGAGCGGGGGGGCTGTCCACCGGGGAGCTGTTTTTT; CDR3: CASSLGAGGLSTGELFF
D: .; size: .; J: TRBJ2-6; V: TRBV9; DNA: TGTGCCAGCAGCGTTTCGGAGGGGAGTTCTGGGGCCAACGTCCTGACTTTC; CDR3: CASSVSEGSSGANVLTF
D: .; size: .; J: TRBJ1-5; V: TRBV9; DNA: TGTGCCAGCAGCCCAGCATCAGGGAATAGCAATCAGCCCCAGCATTTT; CDR3: CASSPASGNSNQPQHF
D: TRBD1; size: .; J: TRBJ1-4; V: TRBV2; DNA: TGTGCCAGCAGTGAAACAGGGGGCCTTAGTGAAAAACTGTTTTTT; CDR3: CASSETGGLSEKLFF
D: TRBD1; size: .; J: TRBJ2-2; V: TRBV5-1; DNA: TGCGCCAGCAGAGACTTATTGTACAAACAGGGGACCGGGGAGCTGTTTTTT; CDR3: CASRDLLYKQGTGELFF
D: .; size: .; J: TRBJ2-3; V: TRBV27; DNA: TGTGCCAGCAGTTTTAGCCTAGCTCCAGATACGCAGTATTTT; CDR3: CASSFSLAPDTQYF
D: TRBD1; size: .; J: TRBJ2-1; V: TRBV5-1; DNA: TGCGCCAGCAGCCGGACCGGGACAGCCTACAATGAGCAGTTCTTC; CDR3: CASSRTGTAYNEQFF
D: TRBD1; size: .; J: TRBJ1-5; V: TRBV3-1/TRBV3-2; DNA: TGTGCCAGCAGCCGGGACAGAGGGAGCAATCAGCCCCAGCATTTT; CDR3: CASSRDRGSNQPQHF
D: .; size: .; J: TRBJ2-1; V: TRBV19; DNA: TGTGCCAGTAGTATAAGAGAAAATGAGCAGTTCTTC; CDR3: CASSIRENEQFF
D: TRBD2; size: .; J: TRBJ2-5; V: TRBV28; DNA: TGTGCCAGCAGTTCCGGACTAGCGGGGGGATCGGAGACCCAGTACTTC; CDR3: CASSSGLAGGSETQYF